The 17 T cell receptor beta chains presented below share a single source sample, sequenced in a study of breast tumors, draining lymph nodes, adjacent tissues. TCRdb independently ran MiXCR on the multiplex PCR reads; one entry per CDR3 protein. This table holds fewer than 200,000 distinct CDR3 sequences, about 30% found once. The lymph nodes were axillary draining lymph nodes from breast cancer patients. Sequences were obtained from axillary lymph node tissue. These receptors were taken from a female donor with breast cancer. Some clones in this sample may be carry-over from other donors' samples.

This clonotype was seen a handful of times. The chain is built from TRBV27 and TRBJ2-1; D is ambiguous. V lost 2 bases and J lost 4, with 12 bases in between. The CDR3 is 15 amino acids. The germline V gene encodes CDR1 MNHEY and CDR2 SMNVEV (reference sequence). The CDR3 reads CASSLGIEVYNEQFF. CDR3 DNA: TGTGCCAGCAGTTTAGGGATAGAAGTTTACAATGAGCAGTTCTTC.

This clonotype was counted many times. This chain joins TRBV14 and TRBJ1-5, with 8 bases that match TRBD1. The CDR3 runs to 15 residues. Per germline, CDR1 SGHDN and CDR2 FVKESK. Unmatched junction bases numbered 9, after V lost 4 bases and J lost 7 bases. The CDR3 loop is CASSLTNTGGQPQHF. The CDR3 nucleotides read TGTGCCAGCAGCCTAACTAATACAGGGGGACAGCCCCAGCATTTT. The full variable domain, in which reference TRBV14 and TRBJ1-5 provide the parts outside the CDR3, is EAGVTQFPSHSVIEKGQTVTLRCDPISGHDNLYWYRRVMGKEIKFLLHFVKESKQDESGMPNNRFLAERTGGTYSTLKVQPAELEDSGVYFCASSLTNTGGQPQHFGDGTRLSIL.

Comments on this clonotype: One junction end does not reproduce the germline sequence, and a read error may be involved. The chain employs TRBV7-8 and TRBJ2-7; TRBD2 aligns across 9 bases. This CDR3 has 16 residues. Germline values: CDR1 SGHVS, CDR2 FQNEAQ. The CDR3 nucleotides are TGTGCCAGCAGCCCCCGGGGTAGCGGGAGCTCCTACGAGCATACCTTC. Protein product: CASSPRGSGSSYEHTF.

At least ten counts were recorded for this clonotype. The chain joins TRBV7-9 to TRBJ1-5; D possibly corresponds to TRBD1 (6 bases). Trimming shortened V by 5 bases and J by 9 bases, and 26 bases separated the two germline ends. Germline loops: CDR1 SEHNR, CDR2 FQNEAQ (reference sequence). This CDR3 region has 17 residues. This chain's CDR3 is CASSDRQRDTGRGPQHF. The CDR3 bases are TGTGCCAGCAGCGACCGTCAACGGGACACCGGTCGGGGGCCCCAGCATTTT.

This CDR3 is CASSYSTRASSGRGEAFF. CDR3 nucleotides: TGTGCCAGCAGTTACTCGACCAGGGCCTCAAGTGGAAGGGGTGAAGCTTTCTTT. This chain uses TRBV6-2 or TRBV6-3 with TRBJ1-1; D is perhaps TRBD1 (5 bases). From germline, CDR1 is MNHEY and CDR2 SVGEGT. The CDR3 is 18 amino acids. V lost 0 bases and J 7 bases, leaving 24 bases between the germline ends.

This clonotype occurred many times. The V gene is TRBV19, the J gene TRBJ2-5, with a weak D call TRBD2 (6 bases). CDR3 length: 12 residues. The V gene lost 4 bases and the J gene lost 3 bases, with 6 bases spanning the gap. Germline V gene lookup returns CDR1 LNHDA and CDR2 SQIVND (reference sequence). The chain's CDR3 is CASSTGEETQYF. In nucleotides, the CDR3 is TGTGCCAGTAGTACGGGGGAAGAGACCCAGTACTTC.

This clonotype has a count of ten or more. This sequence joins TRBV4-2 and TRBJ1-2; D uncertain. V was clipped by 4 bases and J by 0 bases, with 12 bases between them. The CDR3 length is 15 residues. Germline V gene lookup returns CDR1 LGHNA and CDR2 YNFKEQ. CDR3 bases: TGTGCCAGCAGCCCGCACATGGAGACTAACTATGGCTACACCTTC. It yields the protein CASSPHMETNYGYTF.

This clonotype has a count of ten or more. The CDR3 coding sequence is TGTGCCAGCAGCTTAATATACCATAACACCGGGGAGCTGTTTTTT. As protein: CASSLIYHNTGELFF. The chain links TRBV11-3 to TRBJ2-2; D not certain. Germline CDR1 and CDR2: SGHNT and YENEEA. V shed 2 bases and J shed 2 bases, with 9 bases lying between them. CDR3 length: 15 residues. Combining the CDR3 with reference TRBV11-3 and TRBJ2-2 gives the whole variable domain EAGVVQSPRYKIIEKKQPVAFWCNPISGHNTLYWYLQNLGQGPELLIRYENEEAVDDSQLPKDRFSAERLKGVDSTLKIQPAELGDSAVYLCASSLIYHNTGELFFGEGSRLTVL.

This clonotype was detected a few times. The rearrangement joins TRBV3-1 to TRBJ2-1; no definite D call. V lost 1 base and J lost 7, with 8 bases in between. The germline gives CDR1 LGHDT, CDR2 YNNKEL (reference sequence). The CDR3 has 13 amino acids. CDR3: CASSQGGVNEQFF. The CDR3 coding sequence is TGTGCCAGCAGCCAAGGCGGTGTGAATGAGCAGTTCTTC.

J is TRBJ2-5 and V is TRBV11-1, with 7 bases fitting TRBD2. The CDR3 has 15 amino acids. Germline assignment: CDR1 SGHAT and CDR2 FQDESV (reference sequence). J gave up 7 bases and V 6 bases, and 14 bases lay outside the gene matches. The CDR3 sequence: CASSLLAGALGTQYF. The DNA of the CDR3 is TGTGCCAGCAGTTTATTGGCGGGAGCGTTGGGGACCCAGTACTTC. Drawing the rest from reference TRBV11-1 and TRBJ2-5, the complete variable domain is EAEVAQSPRYKITEKSQAVAFWCDPISGHATLYWYRQILGQGPELLVQFQDESVVDDSQLPKDRFSAERLKGVDSTLKIQPAELGDSAMYLCASSLLAGALGTQYFGPGTRLLVL.

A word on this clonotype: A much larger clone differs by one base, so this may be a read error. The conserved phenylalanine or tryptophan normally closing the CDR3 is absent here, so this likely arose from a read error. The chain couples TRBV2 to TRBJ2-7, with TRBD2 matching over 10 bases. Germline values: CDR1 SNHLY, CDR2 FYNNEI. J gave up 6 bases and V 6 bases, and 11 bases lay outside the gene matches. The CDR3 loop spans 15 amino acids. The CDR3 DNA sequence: TGTGCCAGCAGCGAGGGACTAGCGAGGATTGGCGAGCAGTACTCC. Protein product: CASSEGLARIGEQYS.

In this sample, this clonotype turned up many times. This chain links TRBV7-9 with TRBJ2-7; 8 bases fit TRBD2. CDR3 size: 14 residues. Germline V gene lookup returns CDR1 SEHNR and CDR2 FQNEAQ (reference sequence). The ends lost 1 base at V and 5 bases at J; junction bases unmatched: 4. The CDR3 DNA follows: TGTGCCAGCAGCTTAGTGGGACTAGTCAACGAGCAGTACTTC. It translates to CASSLVGLVNEQYF.

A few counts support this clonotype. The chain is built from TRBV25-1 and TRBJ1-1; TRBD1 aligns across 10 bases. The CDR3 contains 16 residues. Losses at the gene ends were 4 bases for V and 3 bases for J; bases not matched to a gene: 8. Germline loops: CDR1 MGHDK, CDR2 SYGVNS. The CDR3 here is CASSASETGGYTEAFF. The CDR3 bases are TGTGCCAGCAGTGCCAGCGAGACAGGGGGCTACACTGAAGCTTTCTTT.

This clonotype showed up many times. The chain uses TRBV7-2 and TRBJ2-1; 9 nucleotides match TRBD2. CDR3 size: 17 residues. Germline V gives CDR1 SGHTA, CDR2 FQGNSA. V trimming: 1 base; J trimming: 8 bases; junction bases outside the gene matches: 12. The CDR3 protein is CASSLEGRGGARDEQFF. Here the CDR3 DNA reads TGTGCCAGCAGCTTAGAAGGGCGCGGGGGGGCCAGAGATGAGCAGTTCTTC.

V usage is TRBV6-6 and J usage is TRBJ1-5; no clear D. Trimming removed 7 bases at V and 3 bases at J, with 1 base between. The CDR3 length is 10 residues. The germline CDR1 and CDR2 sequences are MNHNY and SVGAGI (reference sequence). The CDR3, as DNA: TGTGCCAGCATCAATCAGCCCCAGCATTTT. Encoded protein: CASINQPQHF.

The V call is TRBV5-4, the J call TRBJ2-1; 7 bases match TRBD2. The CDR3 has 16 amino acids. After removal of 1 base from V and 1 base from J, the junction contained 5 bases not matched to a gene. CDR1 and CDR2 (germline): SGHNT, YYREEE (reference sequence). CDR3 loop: CASSLMGGGSYNEQFF. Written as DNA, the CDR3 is TGTGCCAGCAGCTTGATGGGGGGGGGGTCCTACAATGAGCAGTTCTTC.

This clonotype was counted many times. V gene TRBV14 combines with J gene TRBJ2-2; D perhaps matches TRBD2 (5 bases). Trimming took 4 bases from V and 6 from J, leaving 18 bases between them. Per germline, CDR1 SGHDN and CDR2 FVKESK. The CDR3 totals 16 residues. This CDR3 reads CASSPRVPRGSGELFF. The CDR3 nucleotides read TGTGCCAGCAGCCCTCGGGTCCCCCGAGGGTCCGGGGAGCTGTTTTTT.